Shown below are 6 T cell receptor beta chains from a single sample sequenced in a study of Ad26.COV2.S vaccination and SARS-CoV-2 variants (TCRdb year 2021). Sample treatment or condition, as interpreted from the label and publication: approximately 18 received Ad26.COV2.S at low or high dose, single or two shots; roughly 5 received placebo; per-sample allocation not given. For vaccine and placebo recipients, the sequenced repertoires came from samples collected on day 63 after the first injection. The library was produced with the immunoSEQ multiplex PCR assay. The clones in this table, taken by TCRdb from immuneACCESS, are in-frame only. Not every clone is retained; where verified, under half of the shortfall comes from an unresolved V gene, and the cause of the rest is unknown. The sample table contains about 390,000 clones; only one count was recorded for approximately 90% of them. The ten largest clones represent 3% to 3.5% of the sample.

The sequences come from peripheral blood, collected in a trial of Ad26.COV2.S vaccine versus placebo. The source is a person aged 18 to 65 who received the Ad26.COV2.S COVID-19 vaccine or a placebo.

This chain's CDR3 is CASSSSAWDQPQHF. DNA for the CDR3: TGTGCCAGCAGTTCTTCAGCCTGGGATCAGCCCCAGCATTTT. V usage is TRBV27 and J usage is TRBJ1-5, with D uncertain. There are 14 residues in the CDR3. The V gene lost 4 bases and the J gene lost 5 bases, with 12 bases spanning the gap. Germline V CDR1 and CDR2: MNHEY, SMNVEV (reference sequence).

This clone was detected only once. The chain recombines TRBV27 with TRBJ1-1; D is undetermined. Per germline, CDR1 MNHEY and CDR2 SMNVEV (reference sequence). The CDR3 covers 16 residues. V lost 2 bases, J lost 2 bases, and 15 bases lay in between. CDR3 residues: CASSLGSSRLNTEAFF. Written as DNA, the CDR3 is TGTGCCAGCAGTTTAGGGTCCAGCAGGTTAAACACTGAAGCTTTCTTT.

V and J are TRBV2 and TRBJ2-3; a possible D gene is TRBD1 (5 bases). The V gene's germline CDR1 is SNHLY and CDR2 FYNNEI. The CDR3 contains 15 residues. V lost 7 bases, J lost 1 base, and 15 bases lay in between. The CDR3 region has the DNA TGTGCCAGCAAGAGGACATCCCTAGGCACAGATACGCAGTATTTT. It specifies CASKRTSLGTDTQYF.

This chain joins TRBV11-2 and TRBJ2-5, with a tentative D call TRBD2 (6 bases). The V gene lost 0 bases and the J gene lost 2 bases, with 10 bases spanning the gap. The CDR3 spans 15 residues. Germline V gene data show CDR1 as SGHAT and CDR2 as FQNNGV. Written as DNA, the CDR3 is TGTGCCAGCAGCTTAGACCGGCGGGAACAAGAGACCCAGTACTTC. Its protein is CASSLDRREQETQYF.

The V call is TRBV5-1, the J call TRBJ1-1; D gene unclear. V lost 4 bases, J lost 4 bases, and 17 bases lay in between. The CDR3 has 15 amino acids. Germline CDR1 reads SGHRS; CDR2 reads YFSETQ. The CDR3 coding sequence is TGCGCCAGCAGCCCAAGAAGTCGGGTCGCCACTGAAGCTTTCTTT. Its translation is CASSPRSRVATEAFF.

This clone was seen ten or more times. V is TRBV6-1 and J is TRBJ2-7, with D maybe TRBD2 (7 bases). Trimming took 3 bases from V and 5 from J, leaving 17 bases between them. Germline CDR1 MNHNS, CDR2 SASEGT. The CDR3 loop spans 15 amino acids. DNA for the CDR3: TGTGCCAGCAGTGATAAATCTGGGGGGGCGAACGAGCAGTACTTC. Its translation: CASSDKSGGANEQYF.